This entry lists 25 T cell receptor beta chains sequenced from one sample in a study of blood T cell repertoires in COVID-19. Method: immunoSEQ multiplex PCR; TCRdb's copy keeps in-frame clones and lacks some. The sample lists fewer than 500,000 clones; 80% to 90% were seen once. The sample comprised PBMCs or T cells enriched from blood (not recorded which). The source is a man aged 30 to 39 who had recovered from COVID-19.

The chain couples TRBV19 to TRBJ2-4; D uncertain. V was pared by 5 bases and J by 6 bases, with 14 bases between. The CDR3 loop spans 14 amino acids. Germline lookup yields CDR1 LNHDA and CDR2 SQIVND (reference sequence). The CDR3, as DNA: TGTGCCAGTAGTCCGCAGCATACAGTAAACATTCAGTACTTC. It codes for CASSPQHTVNIQYF.

This sequence joins TRBV2 and TRBJ1-3, with a weak D call TRBD1 (6 bases). CDR3 length: 14 residues. The germline V gene has CDR1 SNHLY and CDR2 FYNNEI. V gave up 8 bases and J gave up 9 bases, with 20 bases separating them. The CDR3 DNA sequence: TGTGCCAGCCGAAACCCGGACACCAGGGGCACCATATATTTT. Translation: CASRNPDTRGTIYF. The complete variable domain, with remaining parts taken from reference TRBV2 and TRBJ1-3, reads EPEVTQTPSHQVTQMGQEVILRCVPISNHLYFYWYRQILGQKVEFLVSFYNNEISEKSEIFDDQFSVERPDGSNFTLKIRSTKLEDSAMYFCASRNPDTRGTIYFGEGSWLTVV.

This clone was observed once. This chain joins TRBV7-8 and TRBJ1-3, with TRBD1 identical over 7 bases. The V segment lost 2 bases and the J segment 2 bases; nucleotides outside the gene matches: 9. This CDR3 has 17 residues. Germline CDR1 is SGHVS and CDR2 is FQNEAQ. The DNA of the CDR3 is TGTGCCAGCAGCTTATACCCTGACAGGGCAGCTGGAAACACCATATATTTT. It encodes CASSLYPDRAAGNTIYF.

J is TRBJ2-3 and V is TRBV28; a weak D match, TRBD1 (5 bases). Trimming cost V 7 bases and J 2 bases, with 10 bases left between them. Germline values: CDR1 MDHEN, CDR2 SYDVKM. The CDR3 contains 13 residues. The CDR3 loop is CASMDTYTDTQYF. The CDR3 nucleotides read TGTGCCAGCATGGACACCTACACAGATACGCAGTATTTT.

This sequence joins TRBV5-6 and TRBJ1-1; D is possibly TRBD1 (5 bases). The CDR3 spans 13 residues. V dropped 5 bases and J dropped 4 bases, with 12 bases sitting between them. CDR1 and CDR2 (germline): SGHDT, YYEEEE. The CDR3, as DNA: TGTGCCAGCAGGGTGGGGGGGACCACTGAAGCTTTCTTT. This encodes CASRVGGTTEAFF.

In this sample, this clone turned up once. The V and J genes are TRBV7-8 and TRBJ2-1; D remains ambiguous. The V end was cut by 1 base, the J end by 7 bases, with 8 bases between. There are 13 residues in the CDR3. CDR1 and CDR2 from the germline V gene are SGHVS and FQNEAQ. The CDR3 here is CASSLGAVNEQFF. For the CDR3, the DNA is TGTGCCAGCAGCTTAGGGGCAGTGAATGAGCAGTTCTTC.

This clone was counted a few times. V gene TRBV7-9 combines with J gene TRBJ2-1; 8 bases are shared with TRBD1. The CDR3 is made up of 15 amino acids. The J segment lost 8 bases and the V segment lost 5 bases, leaving 11 bases of the junction unmatched. Germline CDR1 is SEHNR and CDR2 is FQNEAQ (reference sequence). The DNA of the CDR3 is TGTGCCAGCAGCCACATCCCGGACAGGGCCGATGAGCAGTTCTTC. This codes for CASSHIPDRADEQFF.

J is TRBJ1-6 and V is TRBV27, with D unclear. This CDR3 is built from 18 residues. Trimming left V 0 bases short and J 0 bases short, with 12 bases between. Germline V lookup: CDR1 MNHEY, CDR2 SMNVEV (reference sequence). The DNA for the CDR3 is TGTGCCAGCAGTTTATCGTCCAGGCTACGCTCCTATAATTCACCCCTCCACTTT. This gives the protein CASSLSSRLRSYNSPLHF.

The rearrangement joins TRBV27 to TRBJ1-5; TRBD1 aligns across 7 bases. The V and J ends lost 4 bases and 1 base, in that order; junction bases with no gene match: 10. The CDR3 runs to 17 residues. Germline V CDR1 and CDR2: MNHEY, SMNVEV (reference sequence). The CDR3 is CASSSRGTDPSNQPQHF. The CDR3 DNA follows: TGTGCCAGCAGTTCTAGGGGGACAGATCCGAGCAATCAGCCCCAGCATTTT.

This clone appeared a single time. The gene calls are TRBV11-2 and TRBJ1-3, with D uncertain. CDR1 and CDR2 from the germline V gene are SGHAT and FQNNGV. The V gene lost 2 bases and the J gene lost 0 bases, with 14 bases spanning the gap. This CDR3 is 17 amino acids long. The CDR3 nucleotides read TGTGCCAGCAGCTTATCCCGACATCCGTTCTCTGGAAACACCATATATTTT. Residues: CASSLSRHPFSGNTIYF.

The chain recombines TRBV5-1 with TRBJ2-2; D possibly corresponds to TRBD1 (5 bases). This CDR3 has 17 residues. The V and J ends lost 2 bases and 6 bases respectively, with 20 bases between them. Germline CDR1 SGHRS, CDR2 YFSETQ. The CDR3 sequence: CASSFRAMTAKAGELFF. Written as DNA, the CDR3 is TGCGCCAGCAGCTTTAGGGCAATGACAGCAAAAGCCGGGGAGCTGTTTTTT. Supplemented by reference TRBV5-1 and TRBJ2-2, the full variable domain reads KAGVTQTPRYLIKTRGQQVTLSCSPISGHRSVSWYQQTPGQGLQFLFEYFSETQRNKGNFPGRFSGRQFSNSRSEMNVSTLELGDSALYLCASSFRAMTAKAGELFFGEGSRLTVL.

The V and J genes are TRBV2 and TRBJ1-2; TRBD1 might be the D (5 bases). V lost 4 bases and J lost 6, with 12 bases in between. CDR3 length: 13 residues. Per germline, CDR1 SNHLY and CDR2 FYNNEI. The CDR3 is CASSGTRKDGYTF. The CDR3 region has the DNA TGTGCCAGCAGTGGGACACGGAAAGATGGCTACACCTTC.

The chain links TRBV9 to TRBJ2-1; D remains unclear. V was trimmed by 0 bases and J by 2 bases, leaving 9 bases between them. This CDR3 contains 15 residues. From germline, CDR1 is SGDLS and CDR2 YYNGEE. DNA of the CDR3: TGTGCCAGCAGCGTAGGCGCCGATCCCTACAATGAGCAGTTCTTC. Protein product: CASSVGADPYNEQFF. The complete variable domain, with remaining parts taken from reference TRBV9 and TRBJ2-1, reads DSGVTQTPKHLITATGQRVTLRCSPRSGDLSVYWYQQSLDQGLQFLIQYYNGEERAKGNILERFSAQQFPDLHSELNLSSLELGDSALYFCASSVGADPYNEQFFGPGTRLTVL.

The CDR3 sequence: CASSLSMGVGNQPQHF. The CDR3 bases are TGTGCCAGCAGCTTATCGATGGGAGTCGGCAATCAGCCCCAGCATTTT. V usage is TRBV7-9 and J usage is TRBJ1-5; the D is unclear. This CDR3 has 16 residues. Trimming removed 2 bases at V and 2 bases at J, with 13 bases between. Germline-derived CDR1 and CDR2 are SEHNR and FQNEAQ (reference sequence).

The chain combines TRBV7-3 with TRBJ2-1, with 8 bases that match TRBD2. The CDR3 covers 16 residues. Germline V CDR1 and CDR2: SGHTA, FQGTGA. J gave up 4 bases and V 0 bases, and 5 bases lay outside the gene matches. This chain's CDR3 is CASSLTGSGGYNEQFF. The CDR3 region has the DNA TGTGCCAGCAGCTTAACGGGAAGCGGGGGTTACAATGAGCAGTTCTTC.

With respect to this clone: Within the sample, other DNA sequences also encode this same CDR3. This rearrangement joins TRBV30 to TRBJ1-4; D call uncertain. From germline, CDR1 is GTSNPN and CDR2 SVGIG (reference sequence). CDR3 length: 14 amino acids. The V end was cut by 2 bases, the J end by 0 bases, with 7 bases between. Here the CDR3 reads CAWSSGATNEKLFF. CDR3 nucleotide sequence: TGTGCCTGGAGTTCGGGTGCAACTAATGAAAAACTGTTTTTT.

The chain links TRBV5-1 to TRBJ2-5, with D possibly being TRBD2 (6 bases). Germline assignment: CDR1 SGHRS and CDR2 YFSETQ. This CDR3 contains 15 residues. V shed 4 bases and J shed 5 bases, with 18 bases lying between them. The CDR3 nucleotides read TGCGCCAGCAGCCAGGAGGGCCAGAAGGGGGAGACCCAGTACTTC. Translating it yields CASSQEGQKGETQYF.

This chain joins TRBV7-9 and TRBJ2-2; 10 bases align to TRBD1. V trimming: 6 bases; J trimming: 3 bases; junction bases outside the gene matches: 10. The CDR3 is 17 amino acids. From germline, CDR1 is SEHNR and CDR2 FQNEAQ (reference sequence). The CDR3 nucleotides are TGTGCCAGCAGACGACCCCCGGGACAGGGGCACACCGGGGAGCTGTTTTTT. Its translation is CASRRPPGQGHTGELFF.

This clone was seen once. The J gene is TRBJ2-2, the V gene TRBV5-6; TRBD2 aligns across 7 bases. This CDR3 region has 17 residues. The J segment lost 0 bases and the V segment lost 0 bases, leaving 5 bases of the junction unmatched. Per germline, CDR1 SGHDT and CDR2 YYEEEE. Here the CDR3 DNA reads TGTGCCAGCAGCTTGGTCCCTAGCGGCGCGAACACCGGGGAGCTGTTTTTT. Translated: CASSLVPSGANTGELFF.

The chain couples TRBV2 to TRBJ1-2; no clear D gene. Germline loops: CDR1 SNHLY, CDR2 FYNNEI. CDR3 length: 14 amino acids. V shed 3 bases and J shed 3 bases, with 11 bases lying between them. The CDR3 bases are TGTGCCAGCAGTGAGAGGGATCCCTACTATGGCTACACCTTC. Protein: CASSERDPYYGYTF.

The CDR3 nucleotides read TGTGCCAGCAGTGAAGGTACAAATTATGGCTACACCTTC. This codes for CASSEGTNYGYTF. V and J are TRBV6-1 and TRBJ1-2, with D uncertain. V lost 1 base and J 5 bases, leaving 8 bases between the germline ends. The CDR3 runs to 13 residues. Germline assignment: CDR1 MNHNS and CDR2 SASEGT.

This chain uses TRBV7-8 with TRBJ2-2, with D tentatively TRBD1 (6 bases). The germline CDR1 and CDR2 sequences are SGHVS and FQNEAQ. Deletions cut 5 bases from V and 4 bases from J, with 11 bases between. This CDR3 has 14 amino acids. The CDR3 DNA is TGTGCCAGCAGCGCCGGGACATTCACCGGGGAGCTGTTTTTT. This gives the protein CASSAGTFTGELFF. Full variable domain (outside the CDR3, taken from reference TRBV7-8 and TRBJ2-2): GAGVSQSPRYKVAKRGQDVALRCDPISGHVSLFWYQQALGQGPEFLTYFQNEAQLDKSGLPSDRFFAERPEGSVSTLKIQRTQQEDSAVYLCASSAGTFTGELFFGEGSRLTVL.

This chain connects TRBV30 to TRBJ2-5; 11 nucleotides align to TRBD1. This CDR3 spans 14 amino acids. The germline V gene encodes CDR1 GTSNPN and CDR2 SVGIG (reference sequence). V was clipped by 5 bases and J by 4 bases; unmatched bases: 6. The CDR3 is CAWGGQGDGETQYF. The CDR3 region has the DNA TGTGCCTGGGGGGGACAGGGGGACGGAGAGACCCAGTACTTC.

This rearrangement joins TRBV9 to TRBJ2-5, with 12 bases matching TRBD2. The V gene's germline CDR1 is SGDLS and CDR2 YYNGEE. The ends lost 5 bases at V and 4 bases at J; junction bases unmatched: 12. The CDR3 is made up of 17 amino acids. The CDR3 region has the DNA TGTGCCAGCAGTACAGGGCCTAGCGGGGGGGCCGGAGAGACCCAGTACTTC. It encodes CASSTGPSGGAGETQYF.

The chain couples TRBV6-5 to TRBJ1-3; D remains unclear. Trimming removed 4 bases from V and 0 bases from J, with 10 bases in between. Germline V gene lookup returns CDR1 MNHEY and CDR2 SVGAGI. The CDR3 covers 15 residues. The CDR3 is CASSSTVYSGNTIYF. The DNA of the CDR3 is TGTGCCAGCAGTTCCACAGTTTACTCTGGAAACACCATATATTTT.